The sequence of this T cell receptor (beta chain) was determined in a study of CD8 T cells in Susac syndrome. Study results and caveats: The study recognized that the number of individuals in its TCR sequencing and HLA analysis was relatively small.

TCR beta sequences were obtained from blood CD8+ and CD4+ T cells. The authors negatively isolated CD8+ and CD4+ T cells and FACS-enriched TEMRA cells. This clonotype occurred a few times. The antigen is unknown. This CDR3 is 15 amino acids long. V was clipped by 5 bases and J by 4 bases, with 19 bases between them. CDR1 and CDR2 from the germline V gene are SGHKS and YYEKEE (reference sequence). Random hexamers were used to reverse transcribe an amount of about 0.45 to 1 ug RNA. By means of immunoSEQ multiplex PCR, TCR beta CDR3 spanning 54 Vbeta and 13 Jbeta underwent amplification. Using its own MiXCR run on the immunoSEQ multiplex PCR reads, TCRdb lists one record per CDR3 protein. The sample has some 260,000 distinct CDR3 sequences, roughly 81% seen once; the top ten hold about 0.11%.

Sequenced: CD8+ T cells from PBMCs. The receptor was derived from a human donor with multiple sclerosis. V gene TRBV5-5 combines with J gene TRBJ2-7; possibly TRBD1 for D (6 bases). The CDR3 spells CASSPDRPPYYEQYF. The CDR3 DNA sequence: TGTGCCAGCAGTCCAGACAGGCCCCCCTATTACGAGCAGTACTTC.